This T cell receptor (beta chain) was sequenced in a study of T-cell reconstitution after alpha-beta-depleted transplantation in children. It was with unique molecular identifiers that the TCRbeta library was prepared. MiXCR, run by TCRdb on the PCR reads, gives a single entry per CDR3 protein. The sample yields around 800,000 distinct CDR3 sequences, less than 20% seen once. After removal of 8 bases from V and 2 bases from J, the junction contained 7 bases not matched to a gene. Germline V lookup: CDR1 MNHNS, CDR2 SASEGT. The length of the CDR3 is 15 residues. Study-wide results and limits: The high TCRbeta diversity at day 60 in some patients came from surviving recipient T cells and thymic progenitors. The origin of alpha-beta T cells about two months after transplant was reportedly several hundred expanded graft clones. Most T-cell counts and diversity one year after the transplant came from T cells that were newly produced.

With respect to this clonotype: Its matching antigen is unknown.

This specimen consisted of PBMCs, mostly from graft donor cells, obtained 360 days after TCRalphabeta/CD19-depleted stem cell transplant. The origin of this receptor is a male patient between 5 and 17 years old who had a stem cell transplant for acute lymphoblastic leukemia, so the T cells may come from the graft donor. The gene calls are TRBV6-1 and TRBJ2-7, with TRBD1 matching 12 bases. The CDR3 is CASGDRGRPAYEQYF. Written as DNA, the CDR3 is TGTGCCAGCGGGGACAGGGGGCGGCCCGCCTACGAGCAGTACTTC.